This TCR beta chain was retrieved from a study of OX40 agonist ivuxolimab in advanced cancers. Study as a whole: People who had prior anti-PD-1, anti-PD-L1 or anti-CTLA-4 therapy could take part, and around 43% had some.

This CDR3 region has 13 residues. Trimming removed 0 bases from V and 8 bases from J, with 11 bases in between. CDR1 SGHRS and CDR2 YFSETQ come from the germline V gene. A history of autoimmune disease or systemic immunosuppression excluded patients. As to this clone: Its matching antigen is unknown.

Data came from immunoSEQ multiplex PCR; TCRdb stores just in-frame clones and leaves some out. The data show over 55,000 clones, 90% to 95% seen once. Study-level points and caveats: Expanded clones were, on average, more numerous among CD8+ T cells than CD4+.

The receptor comes from an adult with an advanced solid tumor such as melanoma, head and neck, liver or kidney cancer. This sample comprised CD4+ or CD8+ T cells sorted from blood, obtained in a trial of the OX40 agonist ivuxolimab. This chain links TRBV5-1 with TRBJ1-2, with TRBD1 as a possible D gene (5 bases). CDR3: CASSLGQFGGYTF. The CDR3 bases are TGCGCCAGCAGCTTGGGACAGTTCGGGGGCTACACCTTC.